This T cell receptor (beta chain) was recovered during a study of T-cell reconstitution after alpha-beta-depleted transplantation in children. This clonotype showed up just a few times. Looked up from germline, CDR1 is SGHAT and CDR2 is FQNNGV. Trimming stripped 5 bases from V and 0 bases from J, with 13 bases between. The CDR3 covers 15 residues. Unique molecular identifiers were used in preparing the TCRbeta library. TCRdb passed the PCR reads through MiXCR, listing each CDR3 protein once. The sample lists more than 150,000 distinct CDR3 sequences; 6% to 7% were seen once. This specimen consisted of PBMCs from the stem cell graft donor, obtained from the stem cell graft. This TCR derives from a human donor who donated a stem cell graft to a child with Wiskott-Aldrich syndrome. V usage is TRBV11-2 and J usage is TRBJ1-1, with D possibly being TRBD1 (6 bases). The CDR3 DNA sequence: TGTGCCAGCAGCCCCTACAGGGAACTGAACACTGAAGCTTTCTTT. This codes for CASSPYRELNTEAFF.